One sample yielded the 7 T cell receptor beta chains listed below, sequenced in a study of long-term antiretroviral therapy in people with HIV. Survey-level immunoSEQ v3.0 assays were run. Profiled with immunoSEQ multiplex PCR; TCRdb holds only in-frame clones, not every one. The profile covers tens of thousands of clones, with about 94% appearing a single time and 2.7% taken by the ten largest. The source material was unsorted PBMCs, sampled about 7.4 years after starting antiretroviral therapy. The receptors shown here come from a man aged 45 to 65 with HIV.

This clone was seen just once. V gene TRBV6-5 combines with J gene TRBJ1-4; D possibly corresponds to TRBD1 (5 bases). This CDR3 comprises 13 residues. V lost 5 bases and J lost 8, with 12 bases in between. Germline V gene sequence: CDR1 MNHEY, CDR2 SVGAGI. The CDR3 is CASSRQIYEKLFF. The CDR3, as DNA: TGTGCCAGCAGTCGACAGATATACGAAAAACTGTTTTTT.

This clone was counted only a few times. The rearrangement uses TRBV2 and TRBJ2-7; tentatively, D is TRBD2 (5 bases). The V gene's germline CDR1 is SNHLY and CDR2 FYNNEI. With 5 bases removed from V and 6 bases from J, the gap between germline ends came to 11 bases. The CDR3 length is 12 residues. The CDR3 here is CASSQRVGEQYF. For the CDR3, the DNA is TGTGCCAGCAGTCAGAGGGTGGGCGAGCAGTACTTC.

The J gene is TRBJ2-3, the V gene TRBV2; a possible D gene is TRBD2 (6 bases). The V end was cut by 4 bases, the J end by 8 bases, with 10 bases between. CDR3 length: 12 residues. Germline V gives CDR1 SNHLY, CDR2 FYNNEI. The CDR3 coding sequence is TGTGCCAGCAGTGTGCGGGGTGGTACGCAGTATTTT. Amino acids: CASSVRGGTQYF.

This clone was counted between two and nine times. The chain carries TRBV5-5 and TRBJ1-2; TRBD1 matches 9 bases. V shed 0 bases and J 7 bases; nucleotides not matched to a gene: 10. The germline V gene has CDR1 SGHKS and CDR2 YYEKEE (reference sequence). CDR3 length: 16 residues. The CDR3 DNA is TGTGCCAGCAGCTTGGGGGTCGAGGGACAGGGAATTGGCTACACCTTC. It codes for CASSLGVEGQGIGYTF.

The chain carries TRBV28 and TRBJ1-6, with D tentatively TRBD1 (5 bases). This CDR3 spans 12 amino acids. Germline-derived CDR1 and CDR2 are MDHEN and SYDVKM. The V end lost 6 bases, the J end lost 9 bases, and 9 bases lay between the germline ends. CDR3 sequence (DNA): TGTGCCAGCAGAACAGGAAGTTCACCCCTCCACTTT. Amino acids: CASRTGSSPLHF.

The CDR3, as DNA: TGTGCCAGCAGCAAAAGGGCCTTATCCTACGAGCAGTACTTC. It yields the protein CASSKRALSYEQYF. The chain employs TRBV21-1 and TRBJ2-7. TRBV21-1 is given as a pseudogene. There are 14 residues in the CDR3.

The CDR3 nucleotides read TGCGCCAGCAGCCAAGATCCTACTAGCGGGGGGTCCTACGAGCAGTACTTC. Amino acids: CASSQDPTSGGSYEQYF. The chain employs TRBV4-3 and TRBJ2-7, with TRBD2 identical over 12 bases. The CDR3 has 17 residues. In germline, CDR1 is LGHNA, CDR2 YSLEER. J was trimmed by 1 base and V by 0 bases; bases with no gene match: 4.